This T cell receptor beta chain originates from a study of naive and memory T cell subsets. Cells stained for CD3, CD4, CD8, CD45RA, CD27 and viability were sorted into four CD45RA/CD27 subsets. This clonotype was seen only a few times. Its target is unknown. Both TRBC1 and TRBC2 were covered by a beta constant-region primer of two equimolar oligonucleotides. Ligated cDNA was amplified by four rounds of PCR with nested alpha and beta constant-region primers and SP2. TCRdb ran MiXCR on the UMI-ligation and nested PCR reads and lists one entry per CDR3 protein. The table includes more than 100,000 distinct CDR3 sequences, about 36% detected once. Study-wide points: Over 95% of naive TCR sequences appeared only once after error correction, unlike memory subsets. TCR abundance followed a power law differing between naive and memory subsets.

Germline V lookup: CDR1 MNHEY, CDR2 SVGAGI. The CDR3 contains 16 residues. V was pared by 6 bases and J by 5 bases, with 20 bases between. This chain connects TRBV6-5 to TRBJ2-1; maybe TRBD1 (6 bases). This clonotype was sampled from a human donor in good health. Input material: central memory CD4+ T cells from blood. The CDR3 here is CASSTRTGIGHNEQFF. CDR3 nucleotide sequence: TGTGCCAGCAGCACCCGAACAGGGATTGGGCACAATGAGCAGTTCTTC.